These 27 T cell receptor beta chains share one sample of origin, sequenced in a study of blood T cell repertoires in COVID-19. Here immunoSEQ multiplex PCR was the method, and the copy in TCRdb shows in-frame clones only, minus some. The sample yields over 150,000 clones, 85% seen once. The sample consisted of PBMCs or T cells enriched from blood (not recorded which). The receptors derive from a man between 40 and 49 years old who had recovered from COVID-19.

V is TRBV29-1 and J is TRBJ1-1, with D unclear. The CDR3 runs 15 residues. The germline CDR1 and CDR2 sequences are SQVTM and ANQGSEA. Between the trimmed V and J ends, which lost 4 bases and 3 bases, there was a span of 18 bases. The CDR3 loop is CSVGASGGLDTEAFF. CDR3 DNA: TGCAGCGTTGGGGCTTCAGGAGGATTAGACACTGAAGCTTTCTTT.

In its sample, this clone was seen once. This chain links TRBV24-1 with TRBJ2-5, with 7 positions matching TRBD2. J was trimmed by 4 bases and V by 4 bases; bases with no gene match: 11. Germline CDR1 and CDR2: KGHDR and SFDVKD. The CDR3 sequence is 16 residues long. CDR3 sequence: CATSDPRGGETETQYF. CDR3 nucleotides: TGTGCCACCAGTGACCCGAGGGGAGGGGAGACAGAGACCCAGTACTTC.

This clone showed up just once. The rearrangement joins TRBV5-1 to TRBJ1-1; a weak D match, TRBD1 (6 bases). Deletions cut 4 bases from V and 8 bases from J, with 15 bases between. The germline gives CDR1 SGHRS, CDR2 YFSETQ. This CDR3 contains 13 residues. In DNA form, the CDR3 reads TGCGCCAGCAGCCCACCTACAGGGCCAGAAGCTTTCTTT. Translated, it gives CASSPPTGPEAFF.

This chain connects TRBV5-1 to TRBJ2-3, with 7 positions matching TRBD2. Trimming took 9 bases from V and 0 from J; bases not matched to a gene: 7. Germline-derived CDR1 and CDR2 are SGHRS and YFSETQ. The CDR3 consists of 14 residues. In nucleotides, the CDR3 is TGCGCCACCATGGTCGGGGGGAGCACAGATACGCAGTATTTT. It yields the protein CATMVGGSTDTQYF.

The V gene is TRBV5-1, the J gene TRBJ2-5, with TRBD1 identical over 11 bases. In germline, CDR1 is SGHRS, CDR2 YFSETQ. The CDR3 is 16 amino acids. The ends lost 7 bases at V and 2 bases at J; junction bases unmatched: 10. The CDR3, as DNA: TGCGCCAGCGCCTTTACGGGACAGGGGGAGCAAGAGACCCAGTACTTC. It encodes CASAFTGQGEQETQYF.

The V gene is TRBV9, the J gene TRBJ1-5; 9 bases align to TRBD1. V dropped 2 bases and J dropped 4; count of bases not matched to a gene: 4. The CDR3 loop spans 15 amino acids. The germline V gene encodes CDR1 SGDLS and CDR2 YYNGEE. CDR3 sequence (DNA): TGTGCCAGCAGCGTTACAGGGGGCCCGAATCAGCCCCAGCATTTT. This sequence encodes CASSVTGGPNQPQHF.

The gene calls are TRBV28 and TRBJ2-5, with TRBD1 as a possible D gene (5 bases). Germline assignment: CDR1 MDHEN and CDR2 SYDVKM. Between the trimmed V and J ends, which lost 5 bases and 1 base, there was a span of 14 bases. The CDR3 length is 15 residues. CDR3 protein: CASSGRENFQETQYF. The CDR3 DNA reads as TGTGCCAGCAGTGGCAGGGAAAACTTCCAAGAGACCCAGTACTTC. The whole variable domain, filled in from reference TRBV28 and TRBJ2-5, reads DVKVTQSSRYLVKRTGEKVFLECVQDMDHENMFWYRQDPGLGLRLIYFSYDVKMKEKGDIPEGYSVSREKKERFSLILESASTNQTSMYLCASSGRENFQETQYFGPGTRLLVL.

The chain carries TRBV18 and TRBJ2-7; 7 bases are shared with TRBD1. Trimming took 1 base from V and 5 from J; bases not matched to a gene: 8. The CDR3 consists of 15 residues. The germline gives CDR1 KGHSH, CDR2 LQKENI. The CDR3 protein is CASSPRQGFSDEQYF. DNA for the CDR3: TGTGCCAGCTCACCACGACAGGGCTTCAGCGACGAGCAGTACTTC.

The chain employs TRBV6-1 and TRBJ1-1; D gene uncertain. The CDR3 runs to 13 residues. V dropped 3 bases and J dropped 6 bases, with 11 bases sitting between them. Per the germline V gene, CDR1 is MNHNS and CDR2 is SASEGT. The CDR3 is CASSDLHGAEAFF. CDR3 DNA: TGTGCCAGCAGTGACCTACACGGGGCTGAAGCTTTCTTT.

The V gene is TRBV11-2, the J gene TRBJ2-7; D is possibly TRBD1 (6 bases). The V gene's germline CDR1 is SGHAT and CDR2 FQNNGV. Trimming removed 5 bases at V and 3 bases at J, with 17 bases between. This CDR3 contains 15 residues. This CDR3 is CASSRQGTGNYEQYF. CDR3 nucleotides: TGTGCCAGCAGCCGCCAGGGGACGGGGAACTACGAGCAGTACTTC.

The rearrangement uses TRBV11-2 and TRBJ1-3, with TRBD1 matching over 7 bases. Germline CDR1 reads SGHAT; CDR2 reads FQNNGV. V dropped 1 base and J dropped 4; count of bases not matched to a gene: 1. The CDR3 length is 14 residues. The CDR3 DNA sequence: TGTGCCAGCAGCTTAGCACAGGGGGGAAACACCATATATTTT. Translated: CASSLAQGGNTIYF.

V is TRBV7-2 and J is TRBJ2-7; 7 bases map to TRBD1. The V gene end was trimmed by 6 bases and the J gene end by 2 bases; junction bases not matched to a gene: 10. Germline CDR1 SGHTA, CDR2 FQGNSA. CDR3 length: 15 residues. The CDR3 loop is CASRKEGTATYEQYF. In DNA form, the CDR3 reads TGTGCCAGCAGGAAAGAAGGGACAGCCACCTACGAGCAGTACTTC. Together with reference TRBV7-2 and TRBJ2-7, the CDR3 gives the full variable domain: GAGVSQSPSNKVTEKGKDVELRCDPISGHTALYWYRQSLGQGLEFLIYFQGNSAPDKSGLPSDRFSAERTGGSVSTLTIQRTQQEDSAVYLCASRKEGTATYEQYFGPGTRLTVT.

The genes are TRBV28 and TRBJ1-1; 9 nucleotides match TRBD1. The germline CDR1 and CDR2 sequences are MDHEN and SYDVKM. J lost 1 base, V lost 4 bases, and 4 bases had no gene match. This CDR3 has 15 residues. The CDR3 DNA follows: TGTGCCAGCAGTTATGGGACAGGGTCGAACACTGAAGCTTTCTTT. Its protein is CASSYGTGSNTEAFF.

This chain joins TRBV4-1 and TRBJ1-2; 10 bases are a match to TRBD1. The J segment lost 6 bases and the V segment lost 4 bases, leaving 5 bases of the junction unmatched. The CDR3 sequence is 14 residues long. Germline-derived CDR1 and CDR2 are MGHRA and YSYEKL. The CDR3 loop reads CASSPATGGHGYTF. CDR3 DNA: TGCGCCAGCAGCCCCGCGACAGGGGGCCATGGCTACACCTTC.

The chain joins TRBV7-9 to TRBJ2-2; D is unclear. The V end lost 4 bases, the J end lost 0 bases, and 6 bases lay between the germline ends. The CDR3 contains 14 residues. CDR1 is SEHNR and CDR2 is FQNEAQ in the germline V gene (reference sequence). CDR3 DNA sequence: TGTGCCAGCAGCTGGCAGGCGAACACCGGGGAGCTGTTTTTT. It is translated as CASSWQANTGELFF.

The CDR3: CASRHLQGNYEQYF. DNA for the CDR3: TGTGCCAGCAGGCATCTACAGGGGAATTACGAGCAGTACTTC. The chain joins TRBV6-1 to TRBJ2-7; 7 bases match TRBD1. Germline V CDR1 and CDR2: MNHNS, SASEGT. CDR3 size: 14 residues. The V and J ends lost 6 bases and 4 bases, in that order; junction bases with no gene match: 9.

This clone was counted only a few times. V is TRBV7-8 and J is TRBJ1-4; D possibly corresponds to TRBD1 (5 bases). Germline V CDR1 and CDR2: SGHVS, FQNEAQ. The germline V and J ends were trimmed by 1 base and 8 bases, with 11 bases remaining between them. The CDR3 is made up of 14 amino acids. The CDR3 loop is CASSLVGTVEKLFF. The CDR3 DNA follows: TGTGCCAGCAGCTTAGTCGGGACTGTAGAAAAACTGTTTTTT.

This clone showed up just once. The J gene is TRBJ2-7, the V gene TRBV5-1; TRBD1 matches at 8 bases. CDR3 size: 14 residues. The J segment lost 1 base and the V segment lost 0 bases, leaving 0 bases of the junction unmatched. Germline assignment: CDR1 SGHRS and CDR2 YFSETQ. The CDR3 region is CASSLDRGSYEQYF. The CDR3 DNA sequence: TGCGCCAGCAGCTTGGACAGGGGGTCCTACGAGCAGTACTTC.

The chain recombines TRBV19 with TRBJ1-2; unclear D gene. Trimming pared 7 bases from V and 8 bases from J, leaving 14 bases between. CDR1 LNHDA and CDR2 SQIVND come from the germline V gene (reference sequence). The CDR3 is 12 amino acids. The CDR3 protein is CASMLGQQGYTF. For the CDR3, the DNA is TGTGCCAGTATGCTGGGCCAGCAGGGCTACACCTTC.

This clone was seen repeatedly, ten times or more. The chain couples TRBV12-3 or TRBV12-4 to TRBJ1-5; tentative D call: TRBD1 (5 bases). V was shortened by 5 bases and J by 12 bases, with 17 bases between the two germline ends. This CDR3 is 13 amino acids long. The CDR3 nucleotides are TGTGCCAGCAGTCCTACCGATGGGGGGGTCCAGCATTTT. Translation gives CASSPTDGGVQHF.

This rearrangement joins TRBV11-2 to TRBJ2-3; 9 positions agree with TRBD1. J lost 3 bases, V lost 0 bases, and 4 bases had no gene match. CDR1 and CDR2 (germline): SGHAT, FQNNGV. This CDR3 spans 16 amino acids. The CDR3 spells CASSLDLTGGTDTQYF. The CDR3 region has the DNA TGTGCCAGCAGCTTAGACCTGACAGGGGGGACAGATACGCAGTATTTT.

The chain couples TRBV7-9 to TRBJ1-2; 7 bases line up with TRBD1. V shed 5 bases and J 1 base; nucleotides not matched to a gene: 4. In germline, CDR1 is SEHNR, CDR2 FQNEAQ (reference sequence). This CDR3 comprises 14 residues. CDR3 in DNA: TGTGCCAGCAGCCTGGGACAGAATAACTATGGCTACACCTTC. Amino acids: CASSLGQNNYGYTF.

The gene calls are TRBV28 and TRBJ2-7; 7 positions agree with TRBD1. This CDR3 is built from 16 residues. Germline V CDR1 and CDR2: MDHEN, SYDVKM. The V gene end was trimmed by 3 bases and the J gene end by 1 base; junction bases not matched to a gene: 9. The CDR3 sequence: CASSFPRTGQSYEQYF. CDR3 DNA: TGTGCCAGCAGTTTTCCCCGGACGGGACAGTCCTACGAGCAGTACTTC.

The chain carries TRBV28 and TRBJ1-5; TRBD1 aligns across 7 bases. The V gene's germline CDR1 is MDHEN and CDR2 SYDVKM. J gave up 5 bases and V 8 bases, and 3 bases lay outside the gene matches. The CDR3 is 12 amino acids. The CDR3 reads CASATGDQPQHF. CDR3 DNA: TGTGCCAGCGCCACAGGGGATCAGCCCCAGCATTTT. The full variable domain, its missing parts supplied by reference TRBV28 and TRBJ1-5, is DVKVTQSSRYLVKRTGEKVFLECVQDMDHENMFWYRQDPGLGLRLIYFSYDVKMKEKGDIPEGYSVSREKKERFSLILESASTNQTSMYLCASATGDQPQHFGDGTRLSIL.

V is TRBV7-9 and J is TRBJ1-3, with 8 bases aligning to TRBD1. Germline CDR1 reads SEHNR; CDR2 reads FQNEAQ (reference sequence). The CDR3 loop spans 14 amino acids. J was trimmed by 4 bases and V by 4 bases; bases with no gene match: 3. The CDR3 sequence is CASSSGQGGNTIYF. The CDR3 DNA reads TGTGCCAGCAGCTCCGGACAGGGCGGAAACACCATATATTTT. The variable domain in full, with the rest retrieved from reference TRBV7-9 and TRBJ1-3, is DTGVSQNPRHKITKRGQNVTFRCDPISEHNRLYWYRQTLGQGPEFLTYFQNEAQLEKSRLLSDRFSAERPKGSFSTLEIQRTEQGDSAMYLCASSSGQGGNTIYFGEGSWLTVV.

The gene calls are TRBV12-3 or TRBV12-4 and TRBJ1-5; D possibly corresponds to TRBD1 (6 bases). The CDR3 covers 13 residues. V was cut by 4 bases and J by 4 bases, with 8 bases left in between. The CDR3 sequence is CASSSQGNQPQHF. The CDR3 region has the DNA TGTGCCAGCAGTTCCCAGGGGAATCAGCCCCAGCATTTT.

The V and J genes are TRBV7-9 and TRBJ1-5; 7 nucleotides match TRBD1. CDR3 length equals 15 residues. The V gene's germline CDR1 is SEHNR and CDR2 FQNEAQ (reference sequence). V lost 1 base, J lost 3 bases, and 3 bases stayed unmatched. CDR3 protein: CASSLGDSANQPQHF. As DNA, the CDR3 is TGTGCCAGCAGCTTAGGGGACAGCGCCAATCAGCCCCAGCATTTT.